This T cell receptor (beta chain) is drawn from a study of control samples from healthy donors and cancer patients. Per the germline V gene, CDR1 is MNHEY and CDR2 is SVGAGI. The CDR3 length is 14 residues. V was pared by 8 bases and J by 4 bases, with 15 bases between. Profiled with immunoSEQ multiplex PCR; TCRdb holds only in-frame clones, not every one. In the table there are 200,000 to 250,000 clones, about 95% of which are singletons. In its sample, this clone was seen a few times. The sample comprised blood. The TCR was taken from a man in his fifties or sixties in good health. V and J are TRBV6-5 and TRBJ1-3; weak D call: TRBD1 (5 bases). The CDR3 sequence: CASGLGGSGNTIYF. For the CDR3, the DNA is TGTGCCAGCGGCCTCGGGGGATCGGGAAACACCATATATTTT.